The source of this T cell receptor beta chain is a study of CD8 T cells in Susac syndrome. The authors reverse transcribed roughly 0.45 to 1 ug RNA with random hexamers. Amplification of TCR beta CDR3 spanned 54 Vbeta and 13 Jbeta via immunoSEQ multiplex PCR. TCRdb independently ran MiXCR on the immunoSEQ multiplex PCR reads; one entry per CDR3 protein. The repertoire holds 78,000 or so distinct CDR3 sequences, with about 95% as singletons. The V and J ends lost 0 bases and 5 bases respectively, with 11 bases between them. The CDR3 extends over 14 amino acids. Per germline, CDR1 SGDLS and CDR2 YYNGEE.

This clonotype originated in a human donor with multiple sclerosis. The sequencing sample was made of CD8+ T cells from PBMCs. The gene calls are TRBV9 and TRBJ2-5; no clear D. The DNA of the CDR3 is TGTGCCAGCAGCGTAGGAGCCAGTGTGGAGACCCAGTACTTC. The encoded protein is CASSVGASVETQYF.